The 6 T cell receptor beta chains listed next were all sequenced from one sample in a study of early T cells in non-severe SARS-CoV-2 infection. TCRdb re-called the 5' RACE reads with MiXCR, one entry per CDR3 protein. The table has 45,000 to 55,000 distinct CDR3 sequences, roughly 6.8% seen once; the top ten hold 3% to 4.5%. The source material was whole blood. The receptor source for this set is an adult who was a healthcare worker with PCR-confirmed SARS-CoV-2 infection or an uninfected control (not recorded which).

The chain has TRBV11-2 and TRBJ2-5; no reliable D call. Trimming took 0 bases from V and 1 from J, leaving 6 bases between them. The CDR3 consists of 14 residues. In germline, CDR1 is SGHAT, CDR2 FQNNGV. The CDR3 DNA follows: TGTGCCAGCAGCTTAGACAGCCTCCAAGAGACCCAGTACTTC. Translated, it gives CASSLDSLQETQYF.

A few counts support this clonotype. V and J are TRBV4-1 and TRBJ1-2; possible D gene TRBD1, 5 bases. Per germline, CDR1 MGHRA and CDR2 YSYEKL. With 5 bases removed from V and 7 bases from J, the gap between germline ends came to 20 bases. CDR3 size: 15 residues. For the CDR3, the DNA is TGCGCCAGCAGCTCGACGGGCCCAGGGAGGTCTGGCTACACCTTC. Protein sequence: CASSSTGPGRSGYTF.

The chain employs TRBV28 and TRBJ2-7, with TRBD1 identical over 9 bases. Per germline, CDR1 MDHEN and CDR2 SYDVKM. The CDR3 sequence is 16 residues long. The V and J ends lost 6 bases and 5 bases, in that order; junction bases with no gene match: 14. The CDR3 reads CASSPSGTGIDNEQYF. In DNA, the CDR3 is TGTGCCAGCAGCCCGTCCGGGACAGGGATCGATAACGAGCAGTACTTC.

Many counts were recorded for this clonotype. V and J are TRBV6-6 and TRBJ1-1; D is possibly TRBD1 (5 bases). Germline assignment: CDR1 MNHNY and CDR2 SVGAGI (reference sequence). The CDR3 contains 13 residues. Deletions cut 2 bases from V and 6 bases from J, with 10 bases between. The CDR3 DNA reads TGTGCCAGCAGTTACGGGGGGAAGGCTGAAGCTTTCTTT. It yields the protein CASSYGGKAEAFF.

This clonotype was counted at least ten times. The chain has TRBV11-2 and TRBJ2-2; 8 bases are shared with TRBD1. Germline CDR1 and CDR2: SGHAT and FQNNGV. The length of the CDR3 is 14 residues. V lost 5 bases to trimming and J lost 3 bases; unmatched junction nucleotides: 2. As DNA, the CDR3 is TGTGCCAGCAGCCGGGACAGGTACACCGGGGAGCTGTTTTTT. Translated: CASSRDRYTGELFF.

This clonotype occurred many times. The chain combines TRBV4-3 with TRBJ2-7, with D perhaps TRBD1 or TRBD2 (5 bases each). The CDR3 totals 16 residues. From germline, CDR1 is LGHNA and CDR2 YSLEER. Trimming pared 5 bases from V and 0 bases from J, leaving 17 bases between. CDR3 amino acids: CASSKIGDGLSYEQYF. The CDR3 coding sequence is TGCGCCAGCAGCAAGATAGGGGACGGGCTCTCCTACGAGCAGTACTTC.